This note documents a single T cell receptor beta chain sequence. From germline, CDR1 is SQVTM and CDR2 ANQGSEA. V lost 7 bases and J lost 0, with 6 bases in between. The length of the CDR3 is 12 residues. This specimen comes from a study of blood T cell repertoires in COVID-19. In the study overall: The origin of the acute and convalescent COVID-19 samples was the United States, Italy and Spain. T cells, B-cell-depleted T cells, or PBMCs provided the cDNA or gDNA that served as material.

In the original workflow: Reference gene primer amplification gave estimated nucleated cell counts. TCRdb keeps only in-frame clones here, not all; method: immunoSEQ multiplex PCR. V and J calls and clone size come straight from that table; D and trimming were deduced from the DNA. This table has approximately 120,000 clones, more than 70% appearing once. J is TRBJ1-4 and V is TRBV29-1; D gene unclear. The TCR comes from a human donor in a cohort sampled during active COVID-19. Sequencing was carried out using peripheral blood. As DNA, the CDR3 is TGCAGCGCCACTGCAACTAATGAAAAACTGTTTTTT. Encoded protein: CSATATNEKLFF.